This T cell receptor (beta chain) stems from a study of response to subunit inactivated influenza vaccine. Broader study findings: It was the authors' suggestion that each seasonal influenza vaccination recruits few new T cells.

Each CDR3 protein is one row after TCRdb ran MiXCR on the RT-PCR reads. The sample has fewer than 650,000 distinct CDR3 sequences, under 15% seen once. Germline CDR1 reads LGHNA; CDR2 reads YNFKEQ. CDR3 length: 18 residues. V lost 3 bases, J lost 2 bases, and 11 bases stayed unmatched. This clonotype was picked up a small number of times. Its antigen is unknown. V gene TRBV4-2 combines with J gene TRBJ2-1; the match to TRBD2 covers 9 bases. The receptor comes from a man in his forties or fifties who received an inactivated influenza vaccine. Sequenced here: PBMCs from blood, sampled around seven weeks after vaccination. The CDR3 DNA reads as TGTGCCAGCAGCCAGCGGGTGGCGGGAGGGTTGACCTACAATGAGCAGTTCTTC. Its translation: CASSQRVAGGLTYNEQFF.